This T cell receptor beta chain originates from a study of OX40 agonist ivuxolimab in advanced cancers. CDR1 LNHDA and CDR2 SQIVND come from the germline V gene (reference sequence). The V and J ends lost 8 bases and 5 bases respectively, with 13 bases between them. The CDR3 loop spans 14 amino acids. Produced via immunoSEQ multiplex PCR; TCRdb's table is partial and in-frame only. The sample has about 21,000 clones; about 80% are singletons. This clonotype was sampled from an adult with an advanced solid tumor such as melanoma, head and neck, liver or kidney cancer. The sample consisted of CD4+ or CD8+ T cells sorted from blood, taken in a trial of the OX40 agonist ivuxolimab. The chain recombines TRBV19 with TRBJ1-6; D gene unclear. The CDR3 region has the DNA TGTGCCAGTTATGACGGCACGAATAATTCACCCCTCCACTTT. The encoded protein is CASYDGTNNSPLHF.